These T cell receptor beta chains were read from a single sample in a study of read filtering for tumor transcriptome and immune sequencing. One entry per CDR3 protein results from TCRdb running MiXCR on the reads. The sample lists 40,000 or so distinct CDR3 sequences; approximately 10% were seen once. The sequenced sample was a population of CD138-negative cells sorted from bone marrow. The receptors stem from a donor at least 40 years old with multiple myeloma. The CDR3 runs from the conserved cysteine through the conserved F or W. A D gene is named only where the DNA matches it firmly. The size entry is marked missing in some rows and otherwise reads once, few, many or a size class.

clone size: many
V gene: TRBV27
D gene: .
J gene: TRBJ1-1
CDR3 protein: CASSWGTTTEAFF
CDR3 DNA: TGTGCCAGCAGCTGGGGGACAACCACTGAAGCTTTCTTT

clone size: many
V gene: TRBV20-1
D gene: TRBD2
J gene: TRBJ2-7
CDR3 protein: CSARDSGGLSYEQYF
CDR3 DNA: TGCAGTGCTAGAGATAGCGGGGGGCTGTCCTACGAGCAGTACTTC

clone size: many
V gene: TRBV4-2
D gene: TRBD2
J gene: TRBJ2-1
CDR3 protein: CASSPQSLAGGGEQFF
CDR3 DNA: TGTGCCAGCAGCCCTCAGAGTCTAGCGGGGGGGGGTGAGCAGTTCTTC

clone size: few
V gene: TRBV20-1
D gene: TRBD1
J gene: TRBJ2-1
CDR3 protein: CSARDMDRGGYNEQFF
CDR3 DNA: TGCAGTGCTAGAGATATGGACAGGGGAGGCTACAATGAGCAGTTCTTC

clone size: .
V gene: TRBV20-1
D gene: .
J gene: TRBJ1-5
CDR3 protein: CSAGPTDKPQHF
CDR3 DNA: TGCAGTGCTGGACCCACGGATAAGCCCCAGCATTTT

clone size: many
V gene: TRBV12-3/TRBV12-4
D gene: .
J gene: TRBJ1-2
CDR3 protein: CASNSLPGYGYTF
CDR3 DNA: TGTGCCAGCAATTCCCTCCCCGGCTATGGCTACACCTTC

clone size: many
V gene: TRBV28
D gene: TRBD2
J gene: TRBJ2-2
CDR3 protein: CASSFPSTSGGSDTGELFF
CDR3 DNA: TGTGCCAGCAGTTTCCCATCGACTAGCGGGGGGAGTGACACCGGGGAGCTGTTTTTT

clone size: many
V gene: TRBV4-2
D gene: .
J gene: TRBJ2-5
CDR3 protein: CASTHSPDITQETQYF
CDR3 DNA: TGTGCCAGCACCCATAGTCCGGACATCACTCAAGAGACCCAGTACTTC

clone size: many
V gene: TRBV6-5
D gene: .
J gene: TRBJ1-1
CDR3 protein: CASSPGFTEAFF
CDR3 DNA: TGTGCCAGCAGCCCAGGGTTCACTGAAGCTTTCTTT

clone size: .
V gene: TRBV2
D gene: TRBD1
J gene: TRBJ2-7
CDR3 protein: CAGTGESWTGQNPYEQYF
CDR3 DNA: TGTGCCGGCACCGGGGAGTCCTGGACAGGGCAAAACCCCTACGAGCAGTACTTC

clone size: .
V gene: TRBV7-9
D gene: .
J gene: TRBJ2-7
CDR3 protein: CASRVLGSELYF
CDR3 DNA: TGTGCCAGCAGGGTCCTGGGAAGCGAGCTGTACTTC

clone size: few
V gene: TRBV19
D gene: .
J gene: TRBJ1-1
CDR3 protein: CASSIPTPLGRGTEAFF
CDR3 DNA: TGTGCCAGTAGTATACCTACTCCCCTGGGACGAGGCACTGAAGCTTTCTTT

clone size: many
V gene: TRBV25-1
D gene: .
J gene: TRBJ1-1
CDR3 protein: CASSGAGRMNTEAFF
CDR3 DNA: TGTGCCAGCAGTGGGGCGGGACGCATGAACACTGAAGCTTTCTTT

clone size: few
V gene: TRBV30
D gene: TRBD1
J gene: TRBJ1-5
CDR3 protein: CAWSPGTGTDQPQHF
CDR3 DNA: TGTGCCTGGAGTCCTGGGACAGGGACCGATCAGCCCCAGCATTTT

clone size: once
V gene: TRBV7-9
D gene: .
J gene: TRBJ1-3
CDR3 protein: CASSLLITSGNTIYF
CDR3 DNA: TGTGCCAGCAGCCTTCTGATAACCTCTGGAAACACCATATATTTT

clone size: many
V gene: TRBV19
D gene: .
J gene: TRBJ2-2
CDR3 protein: CASSMGRQVDGELFF
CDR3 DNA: TGTGCCAGTAGTATGGGAAGGCAGGTGGACGGGGAGCTGTTTTTT

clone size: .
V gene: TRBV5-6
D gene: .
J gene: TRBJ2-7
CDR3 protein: CAGSRTDYEQYF
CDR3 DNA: TGTGCCGGCAGCCGGACGGACTACGAGCAGTACTTC

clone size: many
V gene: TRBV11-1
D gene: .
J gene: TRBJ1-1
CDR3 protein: CASSRSTGWGEAEAFF
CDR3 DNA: TGTGCCAGCAGCCGAAGTACAGGGTGGGGTGAAGCTGAAGCTTTCTTT

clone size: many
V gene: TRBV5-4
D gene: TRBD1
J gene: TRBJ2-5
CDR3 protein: CASSSDRARETQYF
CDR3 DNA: TGTGCCAGCAGTTCGGACAGGGCCAGGGAGACCCAGTACTTC

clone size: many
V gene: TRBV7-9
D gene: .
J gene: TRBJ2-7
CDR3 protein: CASSDRSSLYEQYF
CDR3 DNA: TGTGCCAGCAGCGACCGGAGCTCCCTCTACGAGCAGTACTTC

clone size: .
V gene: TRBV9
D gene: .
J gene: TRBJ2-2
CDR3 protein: CASSVERGELFF
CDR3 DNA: TGTGCCAGCAGCGTAGAGCGAGGGGAGCTGTTTTTT

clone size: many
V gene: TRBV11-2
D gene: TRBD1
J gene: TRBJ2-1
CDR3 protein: CASSFTGTGRPVEQFF
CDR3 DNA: TGTGCCAGCAGCTTCACCGGGACAGGACGCCCAGTTGAGCAGTTCTTC

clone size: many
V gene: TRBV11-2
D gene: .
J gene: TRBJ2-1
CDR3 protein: CASSPLGALPTLYNEQFF
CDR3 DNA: TGTGCCAGCAGCCCCTTGGGCGCTCTCCCCACCCTATACAATGAGCAGTTCTTC

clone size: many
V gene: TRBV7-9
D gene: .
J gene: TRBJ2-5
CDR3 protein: CASSSRGETQYF
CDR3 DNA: TGTGCCAGCAGCTCCAGAGGAGAGACCCAGTACTTC

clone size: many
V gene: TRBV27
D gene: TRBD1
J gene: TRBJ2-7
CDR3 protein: CASAPGQGQTYEQYF
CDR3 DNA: TGTGCCAGCGCCCCGGGACAGGGGCAGACCTACGAGCAGTACTTC

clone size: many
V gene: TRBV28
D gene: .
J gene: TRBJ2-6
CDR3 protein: CASIPGGVTGANVLTF
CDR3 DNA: TGTGCCAGCATTCCAGGCGGGGTAACTGGGGCCAACGTCCTGACTTTC

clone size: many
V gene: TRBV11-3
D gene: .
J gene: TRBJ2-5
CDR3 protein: CASSLGAIVRTQETQYF
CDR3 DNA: TGTGCCAGCAGCTTAGGAGCAATAGTCCGGACCCAAGAGACCCAGTACTTC

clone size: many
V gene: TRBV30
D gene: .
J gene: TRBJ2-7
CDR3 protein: CAWEQGHEQYF
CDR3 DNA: TGTGCCTGGGAACAGGGACACGAGCAGTACTTC

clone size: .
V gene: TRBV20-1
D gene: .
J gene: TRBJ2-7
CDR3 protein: CSARQRAWYEQYF
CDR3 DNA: TGCAGTGCTAGACAGAGGGCGTGGTACGAGCAGTACTTC

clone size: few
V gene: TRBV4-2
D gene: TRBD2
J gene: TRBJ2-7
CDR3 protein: CASSQDDLAGGLEQYF
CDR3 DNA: TGTGCCAGCAGCCAAGACGATCTAGCGGGGGGGCTGGAGCAGTACTTC

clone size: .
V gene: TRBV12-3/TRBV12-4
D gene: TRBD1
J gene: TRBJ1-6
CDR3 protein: CASSGLTDRVNSPPHF
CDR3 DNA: TGTGCCAGCAGCGGCCTGACGGACAGGGTTAATTCACCCCCCCACTTT

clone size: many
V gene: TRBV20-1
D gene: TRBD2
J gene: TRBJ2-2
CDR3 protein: CSALTSGGVGELFF
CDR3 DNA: TGCAGTGCTTTGACTAGCGGGGGGGTAGGGGAGCTGTTTTTT

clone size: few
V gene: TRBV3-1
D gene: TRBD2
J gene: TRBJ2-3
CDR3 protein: CASSQGGLSGGYNTQYF
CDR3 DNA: TGTGCCAGCAGCCAAGGGGGCCTAAGCGGGGGTTATAATACGCAGTATTTT

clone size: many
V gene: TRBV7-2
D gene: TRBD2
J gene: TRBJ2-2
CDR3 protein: CASSPMPVAGTGELFF
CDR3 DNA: TGTGCCAGCAGCCCAATGCCCGTAGCGGGCACCGGGGAGCTGTTTTTT

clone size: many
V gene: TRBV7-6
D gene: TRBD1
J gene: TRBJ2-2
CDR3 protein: CASSLLGQGVTGELFF
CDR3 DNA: TGTGCCAGCAGCCTTCTGGGACAGGGGGTAACCGGGGAGCTGTTTTTT

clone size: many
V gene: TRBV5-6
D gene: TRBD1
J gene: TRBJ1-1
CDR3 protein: CASSLPGGANTEAFF
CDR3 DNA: TGTGCCAGCAGCCTTCCAGGGGGCGCGAACACTGAAGCTTTCTTT